The source of this T cell receptor (beta chain) is a study of OX40 agonist ivuxolimab in advanced cancers. Study-wide context: Ivuxolimab was a fully human IgG2 agonistic monoclonal antibody targeting the costimulatory receptor OX40 (CD134). Intravenous ivuxolimab was administered to patients every 2 weeks at six dose levels: 0.01, 0.1, 0.3, 1.5, 3 and 10 mg/kg. Among the roughly 52 dose-escalation patients, about 19 had hepatocellular carcinoma, 15 melanoma, 9 renal cell carcinoma and 9 head and neck cancer. In the dose-escalation cohort, around four fifths of patients were male, and the mean age was roughly 60 years with a range of roughly 23 to 79. Prior anti-PD-1, anti-PD-L1 or anti-CTLA-4 therapy was permitted, and checkpoint inhibitors had been received by less than 45% of dose-escalation patients. Three dose-escalation patients achieved partial responses, one with hepatocellular carcinoma and two with cutaneous melanoma. Peripheral TCRbeta sequencing aimed to test whether ivuxolimab altered TCR sequence diversity and caused clonal T-cell expansion. The paper covers the monotherapy dose-escalation part of the phase I ivuxolimab trial, which included N ≈ 52 patients. Study-wide conclusions, independent of this receptor: After ivuxolimab, more expanded clones were found on average in CD8+ T cells than in CD4+ T cells. Clonal expansion of both CD4+ and CD8+ blood T cells was observed from baseline to week 6 at doses 0.1 to 3.0 mg/kg. Low levels of normalized T-cell clonal expansion were also seen in some nonresponding patients. In partial responders in the 0.1-3.0 mg/kg groups, normalized peripheral clonal expansion was found to be among the lowest, especially among CD8+ T cells. Which antigens the clonally expanded peripheral T cells were specific for was not determined.

Taken from the germline V gene (reference sequence), the CDR1 and CDR2 loops are GTSNPN and SVGIG. The junction shows trimming of 4 bases on V and 0 bases on J, plus 12 bases between the germline ends. The CDR3 spans 14 residues, from the cysteine through the phenylalanine. Only CDR3 DNA remains: 42 bases, in frame from the first base. The trial excluded patients who had a history of autoimmune disease or who were on systemic immunosuppression. Peripheral blood for TCR sequencing was drawn from every dose cohort at baseline, at cycle 4 day 1 and at cycle 7 day 1. The samples were taken from a phase I, first-in-human, multicenter, open-label dose-escalation trial of ivuxolimab. Adults with locally advanced or metastatic melanoma, renal cell carcinoma, hepatocellular carcinoma or head and neck squamous cell carcinoma were enrolled in the trial. Before TCR sequencing, CD4+ T cells and CD8+ T cells were sorted from peripheral blood as separate populations.

On this clone: There is no known antigen for this receptor. The input lacks base qualities; no much larger clone sits a single base away.

To sequence the TCRbeta CDR3 region, genomic DNA was isolated from the sorted cells. The immunoSEQ Assay was used for sequencing of TCRbeta CDR3 regions. The source is immuneACCESS, and TCRdb retained only in-frame sequences with V and J called. Part of the clones is not carried over; for the studies checked, unresolved V genes explain less than half of this, and the remainder is unexplained. For this sample there are approximately 79,000 clones; around 86% appear just once. Jointly, the top ten make up about 0.5% of the sample. The sample consisted of CD4+ or CD8+ T cells sorted from blood, taken in a trial of the OX40 agonist ivuxolimab. Rearrangement joined TRBV30 to TRBJ1-2; TRBD1 is a possible D gene, resting on 5 matching bases. The TCR comes from an adult with an advanced solid tumor such as melanoma, head and neck, liver or kidney cancer. DNA sequence: TGTGCCTGGACCCGGACACCCTCTAACTATGGCTACACCTTC. The encoded protein is CAWTRTPSNYGYTF.